This TCR beta chain was profiled in a study of shared clonotypes between healthy human individuals. The repertoire was sequenced with immunoSEQ multiplex PCR; TCRdb's copy has only in-frame clones and lacks some. The data contain approximately 2.5 million clones, 90% to 95% of them singletons. On this clone itself: The antigen remains unidentified.

Trimming stripped 7 bases from V and 3 bases from J, with 12 bases between. This CDR3 is built from 14 residues. CDR1 is MNHNY and CDR2 is SVGAGI in the germline V gene (reference sequence). General observations from the study: Rarefaction showed that sequencing of sorted subsets was incomplete (despite large depth).

The TCR was taken from a man aged 18 to 29 in good health. The chain employs TRBV6-6 and TRBJ1-4; no clear D. The sample was naive CD4+ T cells sorted from blood. Subset noted: CD45RA+ positively selected. CDR3: CASIRGRANEKLFF. The DNA of the CDR3 is TGTGCCAGCATCCGAGGGCGGGCTAATGAAAAACTGTTTTTT.